These 29 T cell receptor beta chains were all obtained from the same sample, sequenced in a study of patients and donors after allogeneic stem cell transplantation (dated by TCRdb to about 2020). Receptors were amplified or captured by RT-PCR. TCRdb lists the instrument as NextSeq 550. TCRdb trimmed the raw reads at Q25, called clones with MiXCR and kept productive beta chains. Each record represents a unique CDR3 protein, reported with the most common genes and DNA among its rows. The sample has 37,000 or so distinct CDR3 sequences on record, around a third of them singletons. The ten largest make up approximately 75% of the sample. Sequenced material: blood, either unsorted or a sorted T cell fraction (not recorded which). These receptors all stem from a human donor who was either an allogeneic HSCT recipient or a stem cell or donor lymphocyte infusion donor (not recorded which). It is not recorded whose cells these are; they may come from a transplant donor.

Ten or more counts support this clonotype. One end of the junction fails to match germline, which may point to a read error. CDR3 DNA: TGCAGTGCCGATCGACAGGGGAGGAACCCTGAAGCTTTCTTT. It is translated as CSADRQGRNPEAFF. This chain joins TRBV20-1 and TRBJ1-1, with 8 positions matching TRBD1. The CDR3 runs to 14 residues. Germline lookup yields CDR1 DFQATT and CDR2 SNEGSKA (reference sequence).

This clonotype was observed a handful of times. The CDR3 bases are TGTGCCAGCAGCGAATCGGGCACGGCGAACACTGAAGCTTTCTTT. Encoded protein: CASSESGTANTEAFF. The chain combines TRBV3-1 with TRBJ1-1; D gene ambiguous. Per the germline V gene, CDR1 is LGHDT and CDR2 is YNNKEL (reference sequence). V was shortened by 5 bases and J by 1 base, with 14 bases between the two germline ends. CDR3 length: 15 amino acids.

The V gene is TRBV20-1, the J gene TRBJ2-1; TRBD2 matches 8 bases. Germline assignment: CDR1 DFQATT and CDR2 SNEGSKA (reference sequence). The CDR3 loop spans 15 amino acids. V gave up 5 bases and J gave up 0 bases; unmatched junction bases: 6. The DNA of the CDR3 is TGCAGTGCTGCGACTAGCGTTAGCTCCTACAATGAGCAGTTCTTC. It codes for CSAATSVSSYNEQFF.

The rearrangement uses TRBV27 and TRBJ2-3; D gene uncertain. V shed 4 bases and J shed 0 bases, with 8 bases lying between them. The CDR3 spans 14 residues. Germline V gene sequence: CDR1 MNHEY, CDR2 SMNVEV (reference sequence). CDR3 coding DNA: TGTGCCAGCAGTTACAGAAGAAGCACAGATACGCAGTATTTT. Translating gives CASSYRRSTDTQYF.

This chain links TRBV21-1 with TRBJ2-2; TRBD2 is the table's D call and was not checked against the DNA. TRBV21-1 is recorded as a pseudogene. The CDR3 is 16 residues long. CDR3 in DNA: TGTGCCAGCACCATCAATGGTAGCGGGAACACCGGGGAGCTGTTTTTT. This gives the protein CASTINGSGNTGELFF.

The CDR3 sequence is CASSLSPGAHTGELFF. The CDR3 DNA follows: TGTGCCAGCAGCTTAAGCCCAGGGGCACACACCGGGGAGCTGTTTTTT. V is TRBV7-3 and J is TRBJ2-2; the D gene is possibly TRBD1 (6 bases). Germline V gene data show CDR1 as SGHTA and CDR2 as FQGTGA. The V and J ends lost 1 base and 3 bases respectively, with 12 bases between them. This CDR3 contains 16 residues.

The genes are TRBV7-2 and TRBJ1-6; 8 bases fit TRBD1. This CDR3 has 16 amino acids. Germline lookup yields CDR1 SGHTA and CDR2 FQGNSA. J gave up 6 bases and V 7 bases, and 11 bases lay outside the gene matches. In nucleotides, the CDR3 is TGTGCCAGCACCACCCCACAGGGGGGAATTAATTCACCCCTCCACTTT. It codes for CASTTPQGGINSPLHF. Together with reference TRBV7-2 and TRBJ1-6, the CDR3 gives the full variable domain: GAGVSQSPSNKVTEKGKDVELRCDPISGHTALYWYRQSLGQGLEFLIYFQGNSAPDKSGLPSDRFSAERTGGSVSTLTIQRTQQEDSAVYLCASTTPQGGINSPLHFGNGTRLTVT.

The CDR3: CASSLPTGELFF. For the CDR3, the DNA is TGTGCCAGCAGCCTCCCTACCGGGGAGCTGTTTTTT. The chain employs TRBV3-1 and TRBJ2-2, with unresolved D. Looked up from germline, CDR1 is LGHDT and CDR2 is YNNKEL (reference sequence). The CDR3 is 12 residues long. Trimming stripped 4 bases from V and 5 bases from J, with 5 bases between.

There are a few counts of this clonotype. This chain's CDR3 is CASSHVVQGRYQETQYF. CDR3 nucleotides: TGTGCCAGCAGCCACGTCGTGCAGGGACGGTACCAAGAGACCCAGTACTTC. The chain employs TRBV4-2 and TRBJ2-5; D may match TRBD1 or TRBD2 (5 bases each). CDR1 and CDR2 (germline): LGHNA, YNFKEQ. The CDR3 loop spans 17 amino acids. Trimming left V 3 bases short and J 0 bases short, with 17 bases between.

This clonotype was seen at least ten times. The chain recombines TRBV6-1 with TRBJ1-4; maybe TRBD1 (5 bases). The length of the CDR3 is 14 residues. V lost 5 bases to trimming and J lost 7 bases, with 14 bases between them. Germline CDR1 and CDR2: MNHNS and SASEGT. CDR3 nucleotides: TGTGCCAGCAGTACCGGGACTGTGAGTGAAAAACTGTTTTTT. Residues: CASSTGTVSEKLFF.

Only a few counts were recorded for this clonotype. This chain links TRBV27 with TRBJ2-1; TRBD2 matches at 12 bases. Germline-derived CDR1 and CDR2 are MNHEY and SMNVEV (reference sequence). There are 13 residues in the CDR3. The trim removed 5 bases at V and 9 bases at J, leaving 2 bases unmatched. This CDR3 is CASSLTSGGEQFF. The CDR3 DNA is TGTGCCAGCAGTCTGACTAGCGGGGGTGAGCAGTTCTTC.

The chain couples TRBV7-2 to TRBJ1-2; D ambiguous. The V gene lost 3 bases and the J gene lost 2 bases, with 7 bases spanning the gap. The CDR3 contains 13 residues. CDR1 and CDR2 from the germline V gene are SGHTA and FQGNSA. In DNA form, the CDR3 reads TGTGCCAGCAGCTTCGTATCCAACTATGGCTACACCTTC. Amino acid sequence: CASSFVSNYGYTF.

The table lists this clonotype with a few counts. V is TRBV5-1 and J is TRBJ1-2; possibly TRBD1 for D (6 bases). Per the germline V gene, CDR1 is SGHRS and CDR2 is YFSETQ. The V end was cut by 3 bases, the J end by 0 bases, with 12 bases between. The CDR3 has 15 residues. The CDR3 DNA follows: TGCGCCAGCAGCTATCAGACAGGATCTAACTATGGCTACACCTTC. It codes for CASSYQTGSNYGYTF.

CDR3 nucleotide sequence: TGTGCCAGTAGCACCCTTTCGGGGGGCGCTTCAAACTATGGCTACACCTTC. Translating gives CASSTLSGGASNYGYTF. V gene TRBV19 combines with J gene TRBJ1-2; D is perhaps TRBD1 (6 bases). Germline CDR1 reads LNHDA; CDR2 reads SQIVND (reference sequence). Trimming removed 6 bases at V and 2 bases at J, with 22 bases between. This CDR3 has 17 residues.

The chain has TRBV9 and TRBJ1-5, with D hard to call. The CDR3 has 14 amino acids. Trimming cost V 1 base and J 4 bases, with 9 bases left between them. Germline V gene data show CDR1 as SGDLS and CDR2 as YYNGEE. The CDR3 is CASSVPGENQPQHF. The CDR3 DNA reads TGTGCCAGCAGCGTACCCGGGGAGAATCAGCCCCAGCATTTT.

V usage is TRBV5-1 and J usage is TRBJ2-5; TRBD2 agrees at 13 bases. CDR3 size: 17 residues. J gave up 1 base and V 4 bases, and 7 bases lay outside the gene matches. CDR1 is SGHRS, CDR2 YFSETQ, per germline. The CDR3 DNA follows: TGCGCCAGCAGCACGGGACTAGCGGGATACCGCCAAGAGACCCAGTACTTC. It is translated as CASSTGLAGYRQETQYF.

The chain uses TRBV12-3 or TRBV12-4 and TRBJ2-3, with 8 bases fitting TRBD1. This CDR3 is 16 amino acids long. Unmatched junction bases numbered 4, after V lost 1 base and J lost 1 base. In DNA form, the CDR3 reads TGTGCCAGCAGTTTAGGCCCGGGACAGGGCACAGATACGCAGTATTTT. Translation: CASSLGPGQGTDTQYF.

The gene calls are TRBV10-3 and TRBJ1-5, with D unresolved. The CDR3 has 16 residues. V gave up 0 bases and J gave up 0 bases, with 9 bases separating them. CDR1 and CDR2 from the germline V gene are ENHRY and SYGVKD. The CDR3 sequence is CAISESNHHSNQPQHF. The CDR3 region has the DNA TGTGCCATCAGTGAGTCGAATCACCATAGCAATCAGCCCCAGCATTTT.

The rearrangement uses TRBV12-3 or TRBV12-4 and TRBJ1-2; TRBD1 is a possible D gene (5 bases). The CDR3 covers 14 residues. With 2 bases removed from V and 4 bases from J, the gap between germline ends came to 11 bases. The CDR3 spells CASSLRGGLYGYTF. CDR3 nucleotides: TGTGCCAGCAGTTTAAGGGGAGGGCTCTATGGCTACACCTTC.

V is TRBV28 and J is TRBJ1-1; D is undetermined. Trimming took 2 bases from V and 11 from J, leaving 9 bases between them. The CDR3 is 11 amino acids. In germline, CDR1 is MDHEN, CDR2 SYDVKM. The CDR3 DNA sequence: TGTGCCAGCAGTTTACCTCAGGAGGCTTTCTTT. Encoded protein: CASSLPQEAFF.

This clonotype counts as medium-sized. CDR3 coding DNA: TGTGCCAGCAGCTCCAGGGGGAACACTGAAGCTTTCTTT. Translated, it gives CASSSRGNTEAFF. The genes are TRBV7-2 and TRBJ1-1, with a possible D match to TRBD1 (6 bases). Trimming left V 4 bases short and J 1 base short, with 7 bases between. The V gene's germline CDR1 is SGHTA and CDR2 FQGNSA. The CDR3 has 13 amino acids.

This chain uses TRBV4-2 with TRBJ2-1; 12 positions agree with TRBD2. Germline V CDR1 and CDR2: LGHNA, YNFKEQ. J was trimmed by 7 bases and V by 4 bases; bases with no gene match: 5. The CDR3 loop spans 15 amino acids. This CDR3 is CASSPGLAGRNEQFF. The CDR3 DNA sequence: TGTGCCAGCAGCCCCGGACTAGCGGGAAGAAATGAGCAGTTCTTC.

The chain is built from TRBV24-1 and TRBJ1-1; D is perhaps TRBD1 (5 bases). The germline V and J ends were trimmed by 4 bases and 6 bases, with 17 bases remaining between them. This CDR3 has 15 residues. Germline-derived CDR1 and CDR2 are KGHDR and SFDVKD. The CDR3 coding sequence is TGTGCCACCAGTGACAAGGGACGGGCCGCGGCTGAAGCTTTCTTT. Amino acids: CATSDKGRAAAEAFF.

The chain links TRBV7-2 to TRBJ1-1, with D uncertain. This CDR3 has 14 amino acids. Trimming removed 3 bases at V and 5 bases at J, with 13 bases between. Looked up from germline, CDR1 is SGHTA and CDR2 is FQGNSA. This CDR3 reads CASSLPFGITEAFF. CDR3 DNA: TGTGCCAGCAGCTTGCCTTTTGGGATTACTGAAGCTTTCTTT.

The gene calls are TRBV5-5 and TRBJ1-4; 8 bases agree with TRBD1. In germline, CDR1 is SGHKS, CDR2 YYEKEE (reference sequence). J was trimmed by 8 bases and V by 1 base; bases with no gene match: 10. The CDR3 loop spans 16 amino acids. Here the CDR3 reads CASSLPLGQAREKLFF. CDR3 bases: TGTGCCAGCAGCTTGCCTCTGGGACAGGCAAGGGAAAAACTGTTTTTT.

This clonotype was found a few times. The chain recombines TRBV7-8 with TRBJ1-5; 9 bases line up with TRBD1. The CDR3 is 16 amino acids. The V gene end was trimmed by 5 bases and the J gene end by 6 bases; junction bases not matched to a gene: 11. Looked up from germline, CDR1 is SGHVS and CDR2 is FQNEAQ. CDR3 nucleotides: TGTGCCAGCAGCCCGCGGACAGGGGCAAGCTCTCAGCCCCAGCATTTT. Amino acid sequence: CASSPRTGASSQPQHF.

This clonotype was recorded a few times. The chain combines TRBV4-2 with TRBJ1-1; D unclear. The CDR3 totals 14 residues. Trimming removed 0 bases at V and 2 bases at J, with 7 bases between. Germline lookup yields CDR1 LGHNA and CDR2 YNFKEQ. The CDR3 is CASSQDHVNTEAFF. The CDR3 DNA reads TGTGCCAGCAGCCAAGATCATGTTAACACTGAAGCTTTCTTT.

The chain has TRBV6-2 or TRBV6-3 and TRBJ1-5, with 7 bases fitting TRBD1. From germline, CDR1 is MNHEY and CDR2 SVGEGT. This CDR3 is built from 16 residues. Trimming at V came to 6 bases and at J to 3 bases, leaving 11 bases not matched to a gene. The CDR3 loop is CASRGSGTAINQPQHF. The CDR3 DNA reads TGTGCCAGCAGAGGGTCCGGGACAGCCATCAATCAGCCCCAGCATTTT.

The chain is built from TRBV20-1 and TRBJ2-3; the D gene is possibly TRBD1 (5 bases). The V end lost 8 bases, the J end lost 6 bases, and 12 bases lay between the germline ends. The CDR3 is 11 amino acids. CDR1 is DFQATT and CDR2 is SNEGSKA in the germline V gene (reference sequence). CDR3 sequence reads: CSTSRVDTQYF. DNA of the CDR3: TGCAGTACCAGCAGGGTGGATACGCAGTATTTT.